This TCR beta chain was sequenced during a study of blood T cell repertoires in COVID-19. Study context: Samples of COVID-19 (acute and convalescent) were obtained from the United States, Italy and Spain. PBMCs, B-cell-depleted T cells, or T cells provided the cDNA or gDNA that made up the material.

There are 13 residues in the CDR3. Germline V gene sequence: CDR1 KGHDR, CDR2 SFDVKD. The V gene lost 5 bases and the J gene lost 5 bases, with 11 bases spanning the gap. Per the study methods: Counts of nucleated cells, estimated from reference gene primer amplification, were obtained. Sequenced by immunoSEQ multiplex PCR; TCRdb stores in-frame clones only, minus some. V, J and clone size reflect that table, while D and trimming were determined from the DNA. The repertoire has tens of thousands of clones, about four fifths of them found once; the top ten carry about 15%. Sequenced: peripheral blood. The chain employs TRBV24-1 and TRBJ1-1; TRBD1 might be the D (6 bases). The source of this sequence is a human donor in a cohort sampled during active COVID-19. CDR3 in amino acids: CATSASDRTEAFF. For the CDR3, the DNA is TGTGCCACCAGTGCCTCCGACAGGACTGAAGCTTTCTTT.